This TCR beta chain was identified during a study of molecular identifiers for immune sequencing clone quantification. Study background: RNA from 20,000 or 100,000 naive CD8 cells was split five ways in replicates, with four sequenced.

With 0 bases removed from V and 0 bases from J, the gap between germline ends came to 2 bases. CDR1 LNHDA and CDR2 SQIVND come from the germline V gene (reference sequence). The CDR3 runs 13 residues. Listed TCR primers and previously described methods were used for bulk TCR libraries. Via MiXCR, TCRdb re-called the PCR reads, giving one row per CDR3 protein. The repertoire holds about 320,000 distinct CDR3 sequences, with 20% to 25% as singletons. This clonotype was seen more than once but under ten times. The chain has TRBV19 and TRBJ1-1; D not certain. Source material: naive CD8+ T cells from blood, with Jurkat cell RNA spiked in. Sample subset: FACS-sorted CD8+CD4-CCR7+CD45RA+ naive T cells. The TCR comes from a human donor in good health. Some libraries in this study had Jurkat cell RNA spiked in. As DNA, the CDR3 is TGTGCCAGTAGTATAGATTTGAACACTGAAGCTTTCTTT. Translation gives CASSIDLNTEAFF.